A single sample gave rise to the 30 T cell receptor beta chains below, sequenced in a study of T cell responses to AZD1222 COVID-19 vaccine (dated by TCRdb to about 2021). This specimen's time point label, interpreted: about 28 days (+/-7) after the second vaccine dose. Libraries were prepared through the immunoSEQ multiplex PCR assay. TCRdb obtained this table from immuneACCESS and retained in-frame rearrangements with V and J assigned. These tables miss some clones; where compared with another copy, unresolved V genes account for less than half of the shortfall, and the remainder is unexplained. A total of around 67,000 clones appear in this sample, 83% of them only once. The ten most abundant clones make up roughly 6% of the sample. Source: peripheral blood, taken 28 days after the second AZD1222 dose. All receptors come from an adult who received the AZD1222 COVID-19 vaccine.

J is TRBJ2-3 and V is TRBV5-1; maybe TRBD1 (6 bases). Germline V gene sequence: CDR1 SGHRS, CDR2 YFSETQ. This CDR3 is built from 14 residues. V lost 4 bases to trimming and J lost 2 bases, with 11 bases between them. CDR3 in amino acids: CASSLGGITDTQYF. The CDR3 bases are TGCGCCAGCAGCCTAGGGGGTATCACAGATACGCAGTATTTT.

CDR3 in DNA: TGTGCCAGCAGGTCCGAGGGTGCCTACGAGCAGTACTTC. This codes for CASRSEGAYEQYF. The chain employs TRBV6-4 and TRBJ2-7; D possibly corresponds to TRBD2 (5 bases). This CDR3 has 13 amino acids. The germline gives CDR1 MRHNA, CDR2 SNTAGT. V was clipped by 6 bases and J by 2 bases, with 11 bases between them.

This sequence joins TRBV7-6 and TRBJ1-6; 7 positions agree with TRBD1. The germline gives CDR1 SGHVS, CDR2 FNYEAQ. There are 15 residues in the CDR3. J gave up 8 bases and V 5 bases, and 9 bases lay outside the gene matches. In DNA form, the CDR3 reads TGTGCCAGCAGCGAGAGACAGGGTATCGATTCACCCCTCCACTTT. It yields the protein CASSERQGIDSPLHF.

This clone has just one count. The CDR3 DNA reads TGTGCCAGCAGTTACTCGACGTGGACTCGTCAAAACATTCAGTACTTC. It codes for CASSYSTWTRQNIQYF. The rearrangement uses TRBV6-5 and TRBJ2-4; a weak D match, TRBD2 (5 bases). This CDR3 region has 16 residues. V lost 0 bases, J lost 5 bases, and 14 bases lay in between. Germline CDR1 is MNHEY and CDR2 is SVGAGI.

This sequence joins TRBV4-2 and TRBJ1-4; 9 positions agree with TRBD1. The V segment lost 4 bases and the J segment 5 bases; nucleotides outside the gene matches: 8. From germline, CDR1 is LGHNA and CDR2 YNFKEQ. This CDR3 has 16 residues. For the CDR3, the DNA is TGTGCCAGCAGCCGAATACCGGGACAGGGAAATGAAAAACTGTTTTTT. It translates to CASSRIPGQGNEKLFF.

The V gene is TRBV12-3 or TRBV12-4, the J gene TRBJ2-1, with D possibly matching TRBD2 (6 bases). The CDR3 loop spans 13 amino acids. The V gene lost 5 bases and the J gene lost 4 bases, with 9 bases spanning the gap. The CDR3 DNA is TGTGCCAGCAGTCCGGGGGAGTACAATGAGCAGTTCTTC. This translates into CASSPGEYNEQFF.

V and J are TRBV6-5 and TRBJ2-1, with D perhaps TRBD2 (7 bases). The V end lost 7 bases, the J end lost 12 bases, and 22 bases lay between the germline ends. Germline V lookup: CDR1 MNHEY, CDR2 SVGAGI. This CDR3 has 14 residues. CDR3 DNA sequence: TGTGCCAGCAACCCGACCCTTGGCGGGGGCCCGCAGTTCTTC. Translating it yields CASNPTLGGGPQFF.

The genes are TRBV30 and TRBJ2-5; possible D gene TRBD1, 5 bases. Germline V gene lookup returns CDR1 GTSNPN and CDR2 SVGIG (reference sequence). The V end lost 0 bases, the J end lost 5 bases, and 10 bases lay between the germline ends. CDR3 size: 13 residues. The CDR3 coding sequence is TGTGCCTGGAGTGTAGGGGTTTTTGAGACCCAGTACTTC. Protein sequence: CAWSVGVFETQYF.

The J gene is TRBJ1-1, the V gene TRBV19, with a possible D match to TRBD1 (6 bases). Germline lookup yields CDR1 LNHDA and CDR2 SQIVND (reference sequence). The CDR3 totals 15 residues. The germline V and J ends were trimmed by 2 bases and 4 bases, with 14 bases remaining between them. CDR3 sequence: CASSIIGGHGTEAFF. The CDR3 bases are TGTGCCAGTAGTATAATTGGGGGGCACGGCACTGAAGCTTTCTTT.

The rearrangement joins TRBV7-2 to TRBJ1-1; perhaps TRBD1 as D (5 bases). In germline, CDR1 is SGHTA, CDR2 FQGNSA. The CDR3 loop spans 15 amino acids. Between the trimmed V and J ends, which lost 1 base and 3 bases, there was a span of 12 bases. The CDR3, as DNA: TGTGCCAGCAGCTTAGTTGGGGGGGTGTACACTGAAGCTTTCTTT. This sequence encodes CASSLVGGVYTEAFF.

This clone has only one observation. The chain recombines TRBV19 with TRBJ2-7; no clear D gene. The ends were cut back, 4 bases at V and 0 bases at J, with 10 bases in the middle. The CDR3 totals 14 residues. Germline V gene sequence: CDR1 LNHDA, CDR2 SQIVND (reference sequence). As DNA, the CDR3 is TGTGCCAGTAGTACCCGGGCAGGCTCCTACGAGCAGTACTTC. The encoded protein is CASSTRAGSYEQYF.

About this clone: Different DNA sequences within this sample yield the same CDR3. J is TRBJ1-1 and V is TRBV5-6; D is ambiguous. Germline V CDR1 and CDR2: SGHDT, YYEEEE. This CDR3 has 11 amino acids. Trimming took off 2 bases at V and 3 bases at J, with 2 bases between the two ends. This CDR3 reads CASSFYTEAFF. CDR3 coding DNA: TGTGCCAGCAGCTTTTACACTGAAGCTTTCTTT.

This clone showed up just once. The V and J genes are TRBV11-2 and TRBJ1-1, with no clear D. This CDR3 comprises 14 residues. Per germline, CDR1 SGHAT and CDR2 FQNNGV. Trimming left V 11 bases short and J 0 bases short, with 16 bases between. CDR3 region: CAGSWQAMNTEAFF. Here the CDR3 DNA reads TGTGCCGGGTCATGGCAAGCGATGAACACTGAAGCTTTCTTT. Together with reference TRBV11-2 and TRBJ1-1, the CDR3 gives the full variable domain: EAGVAQSPRYKIIEKRQSVAFWCNPISGHATLYWYQQILGQGPKLLIQFQNNGVVDDSQLPKDRFSAERLKGVDSTLKIQPAKLEDSAVYLCAGSWQAMNTEAFFGQGTRLTVV.

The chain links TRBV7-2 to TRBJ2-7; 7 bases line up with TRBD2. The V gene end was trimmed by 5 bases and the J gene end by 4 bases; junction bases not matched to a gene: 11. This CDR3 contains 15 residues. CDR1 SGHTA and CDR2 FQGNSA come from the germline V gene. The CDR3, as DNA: TGTGCCAGCAGCCCAGGGACTACCCTGACATACGAGCAGTACTTC. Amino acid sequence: CASSPGTTLTYEQYF.

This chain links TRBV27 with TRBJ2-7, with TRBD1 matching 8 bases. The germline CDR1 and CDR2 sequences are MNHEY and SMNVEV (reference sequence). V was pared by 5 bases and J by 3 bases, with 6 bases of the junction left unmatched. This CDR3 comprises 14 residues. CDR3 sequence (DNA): TGTGCCAGCAGTACCTGGACAGGGAACTACGAGCAGTACTTC. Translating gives CASSTWTGNYEQYF.

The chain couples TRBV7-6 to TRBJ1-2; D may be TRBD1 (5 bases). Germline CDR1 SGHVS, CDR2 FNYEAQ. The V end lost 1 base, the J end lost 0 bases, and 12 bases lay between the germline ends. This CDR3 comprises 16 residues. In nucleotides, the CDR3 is TGTGCCAGCAGCTTAGGGGCAGGGAGGACTAACTATGGCTACACCTTC. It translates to CASSLGAGRTNYGYTF.

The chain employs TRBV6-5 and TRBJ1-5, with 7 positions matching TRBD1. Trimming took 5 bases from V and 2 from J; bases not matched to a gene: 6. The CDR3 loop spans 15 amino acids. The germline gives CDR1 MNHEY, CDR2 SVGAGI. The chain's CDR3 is CASSPDRDGNQPQHF. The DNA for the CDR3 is TGTGCCAGCAGTCCCGACAGGGATGGCAATCAGCCCCAGCATTTT.

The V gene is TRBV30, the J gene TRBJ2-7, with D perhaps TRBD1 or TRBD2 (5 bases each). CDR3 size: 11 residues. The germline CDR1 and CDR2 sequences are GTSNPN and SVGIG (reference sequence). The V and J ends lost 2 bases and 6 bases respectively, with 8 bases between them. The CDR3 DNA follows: TGTGCCTGGAGTCCTGGGGGCGAGCAGTACTTC. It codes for CAWSPGGEQYF.

DNA for the CDR3: TGTGCCAGCAGCTCGGGGACAGGGATAGGTCAGCCCCAGCATTTT. It specifies CASSSGTGIGQPQHF. The chain uses TRBV7-8 and TRBJ1-5; the match to TRBD1 covers 9 bases. This CDR3 spans 15 amino acids. Germline values: CDR1 SGHVS, CDR2 FQNEAQ. Trimming took 4 bases from V and 6 from J; bases not matched to a gene: 7.

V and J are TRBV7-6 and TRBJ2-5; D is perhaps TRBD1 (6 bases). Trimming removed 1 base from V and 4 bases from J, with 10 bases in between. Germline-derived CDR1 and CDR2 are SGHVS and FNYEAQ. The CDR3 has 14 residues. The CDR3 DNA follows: TGTGCCAGCAGCTTAGACGGCAGGGGAGAGACCCAGTACTTC. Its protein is CASSLDGRGETQYF.

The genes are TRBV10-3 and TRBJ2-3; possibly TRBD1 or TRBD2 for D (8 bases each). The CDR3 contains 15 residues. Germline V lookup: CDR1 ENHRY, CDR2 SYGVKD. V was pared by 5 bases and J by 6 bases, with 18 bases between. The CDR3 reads CAISHERGTGDTQYF. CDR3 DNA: TGTGCCATCAGTCATGAGCGGGGGACAGGTGATACGCAGTATTTT.

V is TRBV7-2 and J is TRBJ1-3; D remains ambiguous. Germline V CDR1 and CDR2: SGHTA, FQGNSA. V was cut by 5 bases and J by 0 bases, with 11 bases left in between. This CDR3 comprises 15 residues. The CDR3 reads CASSQAEYSGNTIYF. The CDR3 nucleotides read TGTGCCAGCAGCCAGGCAGAATACTCTGGAAACACCATATATTTT.

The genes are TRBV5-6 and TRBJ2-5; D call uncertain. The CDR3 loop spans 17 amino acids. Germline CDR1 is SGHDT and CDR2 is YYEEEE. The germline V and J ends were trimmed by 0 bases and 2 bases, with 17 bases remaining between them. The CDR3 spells CASSLERNPLLQETQYF. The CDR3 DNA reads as TGTGCCAGCAGCTTGGAGAGGAACCCCCTGTTACAAGAGACCCAGTACTTC.

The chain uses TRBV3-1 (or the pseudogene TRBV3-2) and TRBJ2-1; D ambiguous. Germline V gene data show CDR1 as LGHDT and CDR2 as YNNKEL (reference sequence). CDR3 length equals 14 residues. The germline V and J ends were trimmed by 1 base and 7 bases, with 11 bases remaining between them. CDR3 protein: CASSQVDWGNEQFF. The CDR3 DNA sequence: TGTGCCAGCAGCCAAGTAGATTGGGGTAATGAGCAGTTCTTC.

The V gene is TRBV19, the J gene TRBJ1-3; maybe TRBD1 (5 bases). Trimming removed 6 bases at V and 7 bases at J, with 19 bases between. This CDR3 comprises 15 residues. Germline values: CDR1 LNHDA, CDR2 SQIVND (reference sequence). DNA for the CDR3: TGTGCCAGTAGACGGGGACTCACGGGAGGCAACACCATATATTTT. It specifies CASRRGLTGGNTIYF.

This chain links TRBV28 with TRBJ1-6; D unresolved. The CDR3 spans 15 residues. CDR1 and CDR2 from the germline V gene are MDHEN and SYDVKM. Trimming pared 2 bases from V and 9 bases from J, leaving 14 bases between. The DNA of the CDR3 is TGTGCCAGCAGTTTAGAGGACGGTCCGAGTTCACCCCTCCACTTT. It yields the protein CASSLEDGPSSPLHF.

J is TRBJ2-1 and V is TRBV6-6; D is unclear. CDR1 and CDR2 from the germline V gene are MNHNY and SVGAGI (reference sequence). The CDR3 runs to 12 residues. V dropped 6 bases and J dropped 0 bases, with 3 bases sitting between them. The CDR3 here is CASSPSYNEQFF. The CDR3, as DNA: TGTGCCAGCAGCCCCTCCTACAATGAGCAGTTCTTC.

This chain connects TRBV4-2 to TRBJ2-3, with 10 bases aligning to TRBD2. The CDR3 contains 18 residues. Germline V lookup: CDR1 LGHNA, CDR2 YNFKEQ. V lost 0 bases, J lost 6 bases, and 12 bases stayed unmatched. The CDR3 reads CASSQEPSGGPGMDTQYF. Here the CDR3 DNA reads TGTGCCAGCAGCCAAGAGCCTAGCGGGGGCCCCGGCATGGATACGCAGTATTTT.

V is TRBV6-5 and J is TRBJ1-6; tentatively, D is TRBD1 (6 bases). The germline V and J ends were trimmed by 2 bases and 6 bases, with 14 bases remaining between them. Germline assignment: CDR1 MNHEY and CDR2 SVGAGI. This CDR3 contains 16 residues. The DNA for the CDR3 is TGTGCCAGCAGTTACGTCCAGGGGTTCAGTAATTCACCCCTCCACTTT. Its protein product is CASSYVQGFSNSPLHF.

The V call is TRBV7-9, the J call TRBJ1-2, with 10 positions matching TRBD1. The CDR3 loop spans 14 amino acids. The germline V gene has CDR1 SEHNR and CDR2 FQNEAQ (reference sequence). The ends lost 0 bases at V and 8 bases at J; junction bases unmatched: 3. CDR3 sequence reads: CASSLAGTGDGYTF. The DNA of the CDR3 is TGTGCCAGCAGCTTAGCCGGGACAGGGGACGGCTACACCTTC.